The clone carrying this T cell receptor beta chain was counted many times. As yet, its antigen is unknown. At one end, the junction sequence differs from germline, possibly due to a read error. The entry originates in a study of blood T cells in healthy people across ages. Study information: Template switching caught about one barcoded beta molecule for each two T cells.

Study-wide results and caveats: With age, beta diversity per million T cells declined roughly linearly, significantly by 40.

The authors ran a second PCR of roughly 6 to 11 cycles using a sample-barcoded 5' primer and a J-beta primer mix. TCRdb re-analysed the 5' RACE reads in MiXCR, keeping a single row per CDR3 protein. The data contain about 940,000 distinct CDR3 sequences, under 50% of them singletons. Each donor had about 10 milliliters of peripheral blood drawn. Researchers report isolating at least 7 million PBMCs per sample. The sequence came from a man aged 25 to 40 in good health. What was sequenced was blood.

CDR3: CASSFGGNTEAFF. CDR3 sequence (DNA): TGTGCCAGCAGCTTTGGGGGGAACACTGAAGCTTTCTTT. The chain recombines TRBV5-1 with TRBJ1-1; weak D call: TRBD1 (5 bases). CDR3 length: 13 amino acids. In germline, CDR1 is SGHRS, CDR2 YFSETQ.